Listed below are T cell receptor beta chains from one sample, sequenced in a study of cytomegalovirus exposure and HLA in healthy donors. The protocol was immunoSEQ multiplex PCR, while the TCRdb copy is restricted to in-frame clones and leaves out a portion. The sample consists of 250,000 to 350,000 clones, roughly 88% of them appearing once. The sample taken for sequencing was PBMCs. The receptors shown here come from a man aged 35-49 years in good health and CMV-seropositive. CDR3s include the opening cysteine and the closing phenylalanine or tryptophan. The D gene is left open where the match is weak. Some rows mark clone size as missing; the rest say once, few, many or name a class of expanded clone.

TRBD2 TRBJ2-7 TRBV7-2 . CASSLGGTSGRYEQYF TGTGCCAGCAGCTTAGGGGGGACCAGCGGGAGATACGAGCAGTACTTC
. TRBJ2-7 TRBV21-1 . CASSKSAREGYYYEQYF TGTGCCAGCAGCAAATCGGCTCGGGAAGGGTATTATTACGAGCAGTACTTC
TRBD1 TRBJ2-5 TRBV7-6 . CASSPDRFGETQYF TGTGCCAGCAGCCCGGACAGGTTTGGAGAGACCCAGTACTTC
. TRBJ2-7 TRBV9 . CASSVASSASYEQYF TGTGCCAGCAGCGTAGCCTCTAGCGCGTCCTACGAGCAGTACTTC
TRBD2 TRBJ2-7 TRBV7-2 . CASTHRREGRVGEQYF TGTGCCAGCACCCATAGACGGGAGGGCCGTGTAGGCGAGCAGTACTTC
TRBD2 TRBJ2-7 TRBV2 . CASRPGLAGAEAYEQYF TGTGCCAGCAGACCGGGACTAGCGGGAGCGGAAGCCTACGAGCAGTACTTC
TRBD1 TRBJ2-7 TRBV2 . CASNTDRGYEQYF TGTGCCAGCAATACGGACAGGGGGTACGAGCAGTACTTC
TRBD1 TRBJ2-7 TRBV19 . CASSAPDRGYEQYF TGTGCCAGTAGTGCCCCGGACAGGGGCTACGAGCAGTACTTC
TRBD2 TRBJ2-7 TRBV10-1 . CASSESLLAGGFPYEQYF TGCGCCAGCAGTGAGTCGTTACTAGCGGGAGGGTTTCCCTACGAGCAGTACTTC
TRBD2 TRBJ2-7 TRBV6-5 . CASSRTSGSLQYF TGTGCCAGCAGTCGGACTAGCGGGAGTCTGCAGTACTTC
. TRBJ1-1 TRBV28 . CASVGAGLNTEAFF TGTGCCAGCGTAGGGGCAGGGCTGAACACTGAAGCTTTCTTT
TRBD2 TRBJ2-1 TRBV5-6 . CASSLRLAGTAYNEQFF TGTGCCAGCAGCCTAAGACTAGCGGGGACGGCCTACAATGAGCAGTTCTTC
. TRBJ2-7 TRBV13 . CASSSPDMYYEQYF TGTGCCAGCAGCTCCCCCGACATGTACTACGAGCAGTACTTC
TRBD2 TRBJ2-7 TRBV5-1 . CASSEREGQYEQYF TGCGCCAGCAGCGAGCGGGAGGGCCAATACGAGCAGTACTTC
TRBD2 TRBJ2-2 TRBV28 . CASSRTSGNTGELFF TGTGCCAGCAGTCGTACTAGCGGGAACACCGGGGAGCTGTTTTTT
TRBD1 TRBJ1-2 TRBV6-1 . CASIRTGTDIYGYTF TGTGCCAGCATCAGAACCGGGACAGACATCTATGGCTACACCTTC
TRBD1 TRBJ1-2 TRBV6-5 . CASSYSRTGGGYGYTF TGTGCCAGCAGTTACAGTCGGACAGGGGGGGGGTATGGCTACACCTTC
TRBD2 TRBJ2-7 TRBV27 . CASSLTGTGGYEQYF TGTGCCAGCAGTTTGACCGGGACGGGGGGATACGAGCAGTACTTC
TRBD2 TRBJ2-2 TRBV19 . CASSITYGASGTAGELFF TGTGCCAGTAGTATAACCTACGGGGCTAGCGGGACGGCCGGGGAGCTGTTTTTT
. TRBJ2-7 TRBV5-1 . CASSLWLAEGGEQYF TGCGCCAGCAGCTTGTGGCTAGCGGAGGGGGGCGAGCAGTACTTC
TRBD1 TRBJ2-7 TRBV6-5 . CASSLRQGSSYEQYF TGTGCCAGCAGCCTCCGACAGGGGAGCTCCTACGAGCAGTACTTC
TRBD2 TRBJ2-7 TRBV4-1 . CASSQGVSGSAYEQYF TGCGCCAGCAGCCAAGGGGTTAGCGGGAGTGCATACGAGCAGTACTTC
TRBD1 TRBJ1-1 TRBV7-3 once CASSLDRVSTEAFF TGTGCCAGCAGCTTAGACAGGGTTAGCACTGAAGCTTTCTTT
. TRBJ1-2 TRBV5-8 . CASSLRTVNYGYTF TGTGCCAGCAGCTTGAGGACAGTCAACTATGGCTACACCTTC
. TRBJ2-2 TRBV19 . CASSIGGPGELFF TGTGCCAGTAGTATAGGGGGGCCCGGGGAGCTGTTTTTT
. TRBJ2-7 TRBV7-9 . CASSLVTQGWEQYF TGTGCCAGCAGCTTAGTGACACAGGGATGGGAGCAGTACTTC
TRBD1 TRBJ2-7 TRBV18 . CASSPDRDYEQYF TGTGCCAGCTCACCCGACAGGGACTACGAGCAGTACTTC